The entry below describes one T cell receptor (beta chain). Study members were between roughly 18 and 90 years old and lived in around 24 US regions. These data originate in a study of blood T cell repertoires in COVID-19. The assay was immunoSEQ multiplex PCR, and TCRdb's table has in-frame clones only and misses some. The sample lists over 110,000 clones, about 87% occurring once. The V end lost 3 bases, the J end lost 2 bases, and 14 bases lay between the germline ends. The germline gives CDR1 KGHSH, CDR2 LQKENI. The CDR3 has 16 amino acids. Input material: PBMCs or T cells enriched from blood (not recorded which). This receptor was identified in a man between 60 and 75 years old who had recovered from COVID-19. V and J are TRBV18 and TRBJ2-1; D perhaps matches TRBD2 (6 bases). This CDR3 is CASSPKIGSTYNEQFF. CDR3 in DNA: TGTGCCAGCTCACCGAAGATCGGGAGTACCTACAATGAGCAGTTCTTC. Full variable domain (rest looked up from reference TRBV18 and TRBJ2-1): NAGVMQNPRHLVRRRGQEARLRCSPMKGHSHVYWYRQLPEEGLKFMVYLQKENIIDESGMPKERFSAEFPKEGPSILRIQQVVRGDSAAYFCASSPKIGSTYNEQFFGPGTRLTVL.